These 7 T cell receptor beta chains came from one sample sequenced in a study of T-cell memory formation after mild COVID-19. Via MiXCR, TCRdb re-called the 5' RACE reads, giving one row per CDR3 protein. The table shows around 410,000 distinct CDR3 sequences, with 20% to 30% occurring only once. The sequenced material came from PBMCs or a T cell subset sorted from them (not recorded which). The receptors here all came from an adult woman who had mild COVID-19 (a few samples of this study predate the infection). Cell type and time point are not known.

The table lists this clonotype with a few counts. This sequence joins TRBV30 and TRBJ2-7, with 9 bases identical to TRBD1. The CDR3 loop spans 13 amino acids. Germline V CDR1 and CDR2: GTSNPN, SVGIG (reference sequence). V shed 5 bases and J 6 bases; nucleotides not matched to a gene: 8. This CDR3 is CAWLRDRVGEQYF. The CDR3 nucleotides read TGTGCCTGGCTCCGGGACAGGGTTGGCGAGCAGTACTTC.

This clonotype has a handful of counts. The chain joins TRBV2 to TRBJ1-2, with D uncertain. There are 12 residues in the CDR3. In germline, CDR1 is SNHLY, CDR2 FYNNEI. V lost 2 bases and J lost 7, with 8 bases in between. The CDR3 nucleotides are TGTGCCAGCAGTGAACTTTCAGTTGGCTACACCTTC. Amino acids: CASSELSVGYTF.

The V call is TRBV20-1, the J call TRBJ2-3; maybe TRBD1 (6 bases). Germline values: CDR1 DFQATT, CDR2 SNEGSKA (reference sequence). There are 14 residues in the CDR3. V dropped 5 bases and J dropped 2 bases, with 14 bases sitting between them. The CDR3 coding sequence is TGCAGTGCTCTCGGACAGATACACACAGATACGCAGTATTTT. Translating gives CSALGQIHTDTQYF.

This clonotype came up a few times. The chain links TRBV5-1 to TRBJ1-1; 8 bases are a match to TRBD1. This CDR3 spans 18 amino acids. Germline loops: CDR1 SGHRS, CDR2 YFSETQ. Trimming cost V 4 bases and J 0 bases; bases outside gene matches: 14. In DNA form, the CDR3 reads TGCGCCAGCAGCCAAGGAGACAGGGGAACGCTCATGAACACTGAAGCTTTCTTT. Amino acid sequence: CASSQGDRGTLMNTEAFF. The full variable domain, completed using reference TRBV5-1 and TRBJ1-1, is KAGVTQTPRYLIKTRGQQVTLSCSPISGHRSVSWYQQTPGQGLQFLFEYFSETQRNKGNFPGRFSGRQFSNSRSEMNVSTLELGDSALYLCASSQGDRGTLMNTEAFFGQGTRLTVV.

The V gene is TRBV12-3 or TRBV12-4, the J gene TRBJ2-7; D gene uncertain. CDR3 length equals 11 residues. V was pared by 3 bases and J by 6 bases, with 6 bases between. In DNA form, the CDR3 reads TGTGCCAGCAGTTTGGTTAGCGAGCAGTACTTC. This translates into CASSLVSEQYF.

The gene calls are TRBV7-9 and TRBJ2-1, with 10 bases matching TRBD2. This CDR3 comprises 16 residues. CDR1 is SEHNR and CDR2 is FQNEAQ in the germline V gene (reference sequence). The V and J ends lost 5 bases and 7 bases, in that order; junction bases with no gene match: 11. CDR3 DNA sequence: TGTGCCAGCAGCCCGCCAAGCGGGAGGGCCGGAAATGAGCAGTTCTTC. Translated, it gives CASSPPSGRAGNEQFF.

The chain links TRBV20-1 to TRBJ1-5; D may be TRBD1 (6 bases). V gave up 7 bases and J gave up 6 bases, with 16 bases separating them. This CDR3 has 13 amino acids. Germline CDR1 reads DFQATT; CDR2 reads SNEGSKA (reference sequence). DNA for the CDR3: TGCAGTGTGAGGGGGGCTGGTAGTCAGCCCCAGCATTTT. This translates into CSVRGAGSQPQHF.